A single sample gave rise to the 9 T cell receptor beta chains below, sequenced in a study of cytomegalovirus exposure and HLA in healthy donors. This PCR relied on a set of 60 Vbeta primers and 13 Jbeta primers. Using immunoSEQ multiplex PCR, the repertoire was profiled, and TCRdb retains in-frame clones only, with some absent. The sample has more than 50,000 clones, 60% to 80% seen once. The sample taken for sequencing was PBMCs. These receptors were collected from a woman aged 40-49 years in good health and CMV-seropositive.

V gene TRBV15 combines with J gene TRBJ1-2; the D is unclear. The CDR3 extends over 12 amino acids. Germline V gene sequence: CDR1 LNHNV, CDR2 YYDKDF (reference sequence). V was pared by 0 bases and J by 4 bases, with 3 bases between. The CDR3: CATSRDVYGYTF. CDR3 DNA sequence: TGTGCCACCAGCAGAGACGTCTATGGCTACACCTTC.

The rearrangement uses TRBV18 and TRBJ1-1, with TRBD1 matching over 8 bases. V was clipped by 11 bases and J by 1 base; unmatched bases: 6. CDR3 length equals 13 residues. In germline, CDR1 is KGHSH, CDR2 LQKENI. The CDR3 bases are TGTGCCGGATCGGGACAGGCGAACACTGAAGCTTTCTTT. Its protein product is CAGSGQANTEAFF.

V gene TRBV19 combines with J gene TRBJ1-5; no clear D gene. The CDR3 is made up of 15 amino acids. Trimming shortened V by 0 bases and J by 1 base, and 7 bases separated the two germline ends. Germline assignment: CDR1 LNHDA and CDR2 SQIVND (reference sequence). The CDR3 nucleotides are TGTGCCAGTAGTATAGACCAGAGGAGCAATCAGCCCCAGCATTTT. Translated, it gives CASSIDQRSNQPQHF.

The rearrangement joins TRBV7-8 to TRBJ1-1; no clear D gene. The CDR3 is 13 residues long. Germline CDR1 reads SGHVS; CDR2 reads FQNEAQ. V lost 5 bases, J lost 2 bases, and 9 bases lay in between. The CDR3 region has the DNA TGTGCCAGCAGCGCAGGCCTTAACACTGAAGCTTTCTTT. It codes for CASSAGLNTEAFF.

This clone has only a few counts. This chain's CDR3 is CATRGQGNEKLFF. The DNA of the CDR3 is TGTGCCACTAGAGGACAGGGGAATGAAAAACTGTTTTTT. The J gene is TRBJ1-4, the V gene TRBV19; 9 nucleotides match TRBD1. The CDR3 sequence is 13 residues long. CDR1 is LNHDA and CDR2 is SQIVND in the germline V gene (reference sequence). J lost 5 bases, V lost 10 bases, and 5 bases had no gene match.

Only a few counts were recorded for this clone. This sequence joins TRBV15 and TRBJ1-1, with a tentative D call TRBD1 (5 bases). Trimming stripped 2 bases from V and 8 bases from J, with 15 bases between. This CDR3 contains 14 residues. Germline CDR1 is LNHNV and CDR2 is YYDKDF (reference sequence). CDR3 nucleotide sequence: TGTGCCACCAGCAGATTCCACAGACAGCCGGAAGCTTTCTTT. Protein product: CATSRFHRQPEAFF.

This clone was recorded only once. The CDR3 DNA reads as TGTGCCAGCAGCTTGGGGCAGGGATTGCCCCCGCATGGCTACACCTTC. Translating it yields CASSLGQGLPPHGYTF. This chain joins TRBV5-4 and TRBJ1-2, with D perhaps TRBD1 (5 bases). This CDR3 has 16 residues. V was cut by 0 bases and J by 6 bases, with 18 bases left in between. Germline V CDR1 and CDR2: SGHNT, YYREEE (reference sequence).

The chain joins TRBV10-2 to TRBJ2-1; perhaps TRBD2 as D (6 bases). The germline V and J ends were trimmed by 5 bases and 6 bases, with 17 bases remaining between them. The V gene's germline CDR1 is WSHSY and CDR2 SAAADI. The CDR3 runs to 15 residues. The CDR3: CASSHGGEAFNEQFF. In DNA form, the CDR3 reads TGCGCCAGCAGTCACGGCGGGGAAGCTTTCAATGAGCAGTTCTTC.

This clone has just one count. The chain couples TRBV27 to TRBJ2-6; D remains unclear. CDR1 and CDR2 (germline): MNHEY, SMNVEV (reference sequence). V lost 3 bases, J lost 1 base, and 7 bases lay in between. The CDR3 totals 15 residues. The CDR3 nucleotides are TGTGCCAGCAGTTTTTCCCCGTCTGGGGCCAACGTCCTGACTTTC. Its translation is CASSFSPSGANVLTF.